This TCR beta chain derives from a study of regulatory T cells in long-lasting Graves disease. Note on this clonotype: Its antigen is currently unknown. Germline and junction disagree at one end, which may indicate a read error.

This CDR3 comprises 12 residues. CDR1 is SGHAT, CDR2 FQDESV, per germline (reference sequence). Regarding the study as a whole: Newly diagnosed Graves' patients had higher TCR diversity than persistent ones.

iRepertoire HTBI primers and Arm-PCR of CDR3 regions built TCR beta libraries. In TCRdb, the multiplex PCR reads were re-called with MiXCR into one record per CDR3 protein. The sample contains about 380,000 distinct CDR3 sequences, 15% of which appear only once. The time point: newly diagnosed GD, antithyroid drugs for less than 3 months. Generation of the TCR library employed RNA extracted from PBMCs. Into tubes containing EDTA, about 10 milliliters of peripheral blood were drawn. The rearrangement joins TRBV11-1 to TRBJ1-1; possibly TRBD1 for D (6 bases). The TCR sequence derives from a female donor with Graves disease. The sequences come from peripheral blood mononuclear cells (PBMCs), collected at new diagnosis, from a patient treated with antithyroid drugs. The CDR3 region has the DNA TGTGCCAGCAGCCTAGCGGGGGCAGCAGCTTTCTTT. Protein sequence: CASSLAGAAAFF. Supplemented by reference TRBV11-1 and TRBJ1-1, the full variable domain reads EAEVAQSPRYKITEKSQAVAFWCDPISGHATLYWYRQILGQGPELLVQFQDESVVDDSQLPKDRFSAERLKGVDSTLKIQPAELGDSAMYLCASSLAGAAAFFGQGTRLTVV.